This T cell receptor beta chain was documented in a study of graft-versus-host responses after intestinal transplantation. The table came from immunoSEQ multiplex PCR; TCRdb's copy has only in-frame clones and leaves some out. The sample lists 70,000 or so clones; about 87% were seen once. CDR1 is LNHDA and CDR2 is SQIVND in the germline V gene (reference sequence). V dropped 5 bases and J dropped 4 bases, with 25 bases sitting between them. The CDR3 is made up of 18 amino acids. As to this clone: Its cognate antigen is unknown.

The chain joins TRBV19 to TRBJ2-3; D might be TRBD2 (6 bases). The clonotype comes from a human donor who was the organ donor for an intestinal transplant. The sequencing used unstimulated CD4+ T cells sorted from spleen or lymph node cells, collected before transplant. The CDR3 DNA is TGTGCCAGTAGTCCCCTGCATTCCGGGACTCGCCGAGCAGATACGCAGTATTTT. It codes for CASSPLHSGTRRADTQYF.